Listed here are 25 T cell receptor beta chains from one sample, sequenced in a study of early T cells in non-severe SARS-CoV-2 infection. TCRdb passed the 5' RACE reads through MiXCR, listing each CDR3 protein once. The sample contains just over 95,000 distinct CDR3 sequences, about 10% of which appear only once. The sequenced sample consisted of whole blood. These receptor sequences come from an adult who was a healthcare worker with PCR-confirmed SARS-CoV-2 infection or an uninfected control (not recorded which).

CDR3: CASSSWTVQETQYF. The CDR3 DNA reads as TGCGCCAGCAGCTCCTGGACAGTCCAAGAGACCCAGTACTTC. The chain is built from TRBV5-1 and TRBJ2-5, with a possible D match to TRBD1 (6 bases). Germline lookup yields CDR1 SGHRS and CDR2 YFSETQ. The CDR3 length is 14 residues. The V gene lost 3 bases and the J gene lost 1 base, with 10 bases spanning the gap.

This clonotype was detected many times. The chain joins TRBV5-5 to TRBJ1-5, with D perhaps matching TRBD1 (6 bases). The CDR3 has 13 amino acids. Trimming took off 4 bases at V and 11 bases at J, with 16 bases between the two ends. CDR1 and CDR2 (germline): SGHKS, YYEKEE (reference sequence). CDR3 region: CASSPQGREAQHF. The CDR3, as DNA: TGTGCCAGCAGCCCGCAGGGGAGAGAGGCCCAGCATTTT.

The chain uses TRBV28 and TRBJ2-7, with a weak D call TRBD2 (5 bases). V was shortened by 6 bases and J by 5 bases, with 17 bases between the two germline ends. CDR1 and CDR2 from the germline V gene are MDHEN and SYDVKM. This CDR3 comprises 14 residues. CDR3 in DNA: TGTGCCAGCAGCCTACTAGAATTTGTAAACGAGCAGTACTTC. It codes for CASSLLEFVNEQYF.

The table lists this clonotype with a few counts. J is TRBJ2-5 and V is TRBV11-2; D gene uncertain. CDR3 length equals 15 residues. Germline lookup yields CDR1 SGHAT and CDR2 FQNNGV. Trimming pared 5 bases from V and 2 bases from J, leaving 15 bases between. CDR3 DNA sequence: TGTGCCAGCAGCCCGCGATACAGAATTCAAGAGACCCAGTACTTC. This codes for CASSPRYRIQETQYF.

This CDR3 reads CASSPRGGANMYTEAFF. The CDR3 DNA follows: TGTGCCAGCTCACCACGAGGGGGCGCAAATATGTACACTGAAGCTTTCTTT. The J gene is TRBJ1-1, the V gene TRBV18; 7 bases are a match to TRBD1. CDR3 length equals 17 residues. V trimming: 1 base; J trimming: 3 bases; junction bases outside the gene matches: 11. CDR1 and CDR2 from the germline V gene are KGHSH and LQKENI.

This clonotype appeared many times. The rearrangement uses TRBV5-1 and TRBJ1-1; D is undetermined. CDR1 SGHRS and CDR2 YFSETQ come from the germline V gene. V lost 4 bases, J lost 0 bases, and 16 bases lay in between. The CDR3 loop spans 16 amino acids. As DNA, the CDR3 is TGCGCCAGCAGCAGGACGCCCGGCGAAATGAACACTGAAGCTTTCTTT. This codes for CASSRTPGEMNTEAFF.

The V call is TRBV6-1, the J call TRBJ1-1; possibly TRBD1 for D (5 bases). The CDR3 has 18 amino acids. Trimming removed 3 bases from V and 1 base from J, with 21 bases in between. Germline V CDR1 and CDR2: MNHNS, SASEGT. The CDR3 region has the DNA TGTGCCAGCAGTGACCCCGCGTCGGGTTCAGGGAGGAACACTGAAGCTTTCTTT. Translated, it gives CASSDPASGSGRNTEAFF.

This clonotype showed up many times. The chain carries TRBV7-9 and TRBJ2-3, with a possible D match to TRBD2 (5 bases). Per the germline V gene, CDR1 is SEHNR and CDR2 is FQNEAQ (reference sequence). V lost 7 bases, J lost 0 bases, and 20 bases lay in between. The CDR3 totals 17 residues. CDR3 in amino acids: CASNIKSDGDSTDTQYF. CDR3 in DNA: TGTGCCAGCAACATAAAGTCAGACGGGGATAGCACAGATACGCAGTATTTT.

This chain connects TRBV28 to TRBJ2-7; possibly TRBD2 for D (6 bases). The CDR3 covers 14 residues. Per the germline V gene, CDR1 is MDHEN and CDR2 is SYDVKM. Trimming left V 7 bases short and J 0 bases short, with 13 bases between. CDR3 coding DNA: TGTGCCAGCACCGCCGGGACTGCCTCCTACGAGCAGTACTTC. This codes for CASTAGTASYEQYF.

This clonotype was counted between two and nine times. The J gene is TRBJ1-3, the V gene TRBV6-6; no clear D. The V end lost 8 bases, the J end lost 4 bases, and 15 bases lay between the germline ends. Germline V CDR1 and CDR2: MNHNY, SVGAGI (reference sequence). The CDR3 is 14 residues long. The CDR3 reads CASEDPRRGNTIYF. Here the CDR3 DNA reads TGTGCCAGCGAGGACCCCCGAAGAGGAAACACCATATATTTT.

This clonotype was seen only a few times. The chain uses TRBV12-3 or TRBV12-4 and TRBJ2-1; 8 nucleotides align to TRBD2. The trim removed 3 bases at V and 4 bases at J, leaving 5 bases unmatched. The CDR3 totals 15 residues. CDR3 residues: CASSFGTRAYNEQFF. CDR3 sequence (DNA): TGTGCCAGCAGTTTTGGGACTAGGGCTTACAATGAGCAGTTCTTC.

This clonotype was detected a few times. The CDR3 reads CASRPGPTVRGYTF. DNA of the CDR3: TGTGCCAGCAGACCGGGCCCCACGGTGCGGGGCTACACCTTC. The chain carries TRBV12-3 or TRBV12-4 and TRBJ1-2; D unresolved. The CDR3 has 14 residues. V was cut by 6 bases and J by 8 bases, with 19 bases left in between.

This clonotype was picked up a small number of times. The chain combines TRBV6-5 with TRBJ1-1; maybe TRBD1 (5 bases). Germline assignment: CDR1 MNHEY and CDR2 SVGAGI. V lost 0 bases and J 0 bases, leaving 8 bases between the germline ends. The CDR3 is 15 amino acids. This CDR3 is CASSYSRQLNTEAFF. The CDR3 DNA is TGTGCCAGCAGTTACTCAAGACAGTTGAACACTGAAGCTTTCTTT.

This clonotype occurred many times. The chain carries TRBV29-1 and TRBJ2-7; 8 bases are a match to TRBD1. V lost 7 bases, J lost 4 bases, and 12 bases stayed unmatched. There are 14 residues in the CDR3. The germline V gene encodes CDR1 SQVTM and CDR2 ANQGSEA. The CDR3 sequence is CSARPQGASYEQYF. The CDR3 bases are TGCAGCGCCCGGCCCCAGGGGGCCTCATACGAGCAGTACTTC.

This clonotype was detected ten times or more. CDR3 coding DNA: TGTGCCAGCAGTGGACGACCCACAGATACGCAGTATTTT. It specifies CASSGRPTDTQYF. The rearrangement links TRBV2 to TRBJ2-3; no definite D call. Germline values: CDR1 SNHLY, CDR2 FYNNEI. With 4 bases removed from V and 2 bases from J, the gap between germline ends came to 7 bases. The CDR3 sequence is 13 residues long.

This clonotype was detected ten times or more. The chain couples TRBV28 to TRBJ2-4; D might be TRBD1 (5 bases). V lost 6 bases, J lost 0 bases, and 15 bases lay in between. Germline V gene sequence: CDR1 MDHEN, CDR2 SYDVKM. The CDR3 is made up of 16 amino acids. The DNA for the CDR3 is TGTGCCAGCAGAGGGGTCGGTTATTTAGCCAAAAACATTCAGTACTTC. Protein sequence: CASRGVGYLAKNIQYF.

The V call is TRBV25-1, the J call TRBJ1-4; TRBD1 is a possible D gene (5 bases). Germline values: CDR1 MGHDK, CDR2 SYGVNS. This CDR3 spans 13 amino acids. The ends were cut back, 11 bases at V and 7 bases at J, with 17 bases in the middle. CDR3 bases: TGTGCCTCCACGTCCCAAGGGGTTGAAAAACTGTTTTTT. It is translated as CASTSQGVEKLFF.

The V call is TRBV30, the J call TRBJ1-2; no clear D. Germline assignment: CDR1 GTSNPN and CDR2 SVGIG (reference sequence). V gave up 3 bases and J gave up 4 bases, with 12 bases separating them. The CDR3 loop spans 13 amino acids. CDR3 in DNA: TGTGCCTGGAGCTTGGTAGTAGGCTATGGCTACACCTTC. This sequence encodes CAWSLVVGYGYTF. Based on the CDR3 plus reference TRBV30 and TRBJ1-2, the full variable domain is SQTIHQWPATLVQPVGSPLSLECTVEGTSNPNLYWYRQAAGRGLQLLFYSVGIGQISSEVPQNLSASRPQDRQFILSSKKLLLSDSGFYLCAWSLVVGYGYTFGSGTRLTVV.

Only a few counts were recorded for this clonotype. The chain recombines TRBV19 with TRBJ2-1, with no clear D. Deletions cut 6 bases from V and 9 bases from J, with 12 bases between. CDR3 length: 12 amino acids. Germline V lookup: CDR1 LNHDA, CDR2 SQIVND (reference sequence). Written as DNA, the CDR3 is TGTGCCAGTAGCGTGGGGTTTTCTGAGCAGTTCTTC. It codes for CASSVGFSEQFF.

This clonotype has more than one count but fewer than ten. The chain has TRBV5-5 and TRBJ2-5; 8 bases are a match to TRBD2. Germline CDR1 is SGHKS and CDR2 is YYEKEE (reference sequence). The junction had 7 bases not matched to a gene; V was cut back by 0 bases and J by 0 bases. This CDR3 contains 17 residues. The CDR3 nucleotides read TGTGCCAGCAGCTTGGGAGATAGCGGGGCGTACCAAGAGACCCAGTACTTC. This codes for CASSLGDSGAYQETQYF.

The DNA of the CDR3 is TGTGCCAGCAGTTCCCCCGGGACAGCAAAAAACGAGCAGTACTTC. Its protein is CASSSPGTAKNEQYF. The chain employs TRBV28 and TRBJ2-7; the match to TRBD1 covers 7 bases. The CDR3 sequence is 15 residues long. Germline V CDR1 and CDR2: MDHEN, SYDVKM. After removal of 4 bases from V and 5 bases from J, the junction contained 11 bases not matched to a gene.

At least ten counts were recorded for this clonotype. The chain couples TRBV29-1 to TRBJ2-7, with 10 bases lining up with TRBD1. V lost 6 bases and J lost 4; bases outside the gene matches: 9. This CDR3 comprises 14 residues. Germline assignment: CDR1 SQVTM and CDR2 ANQGSEA. The CDR3 loop is CSVATGTGVYEQYF. CDR3 bases: TGCAGCGTGGCAACCGGGACAGGGGTTTACGAGCAGTACTTC.

This clonotype has at least ten counts. DNA for the CDR3: TGTGCCACCAGTGAGTCAGACATCACCGGGGAGCTGTTTTTT. Encoded protein: CATSESDITGELFF. The chain is built from TRBV24-1 and TRBJ2-2; D is uncertain. Germline assignment: CDR1 KGHDR and CDR2 SFDVKD. This CDR3 region has 14 residues. Trimming cost V 4 bases and J 4 bases, with 9 bases left between them.

This clonotype occurred a few times. This chain connects TRBV23-1 to TRBJ2-2, with D unclear. TRBV23-1 is marked as an open reading frame, function uncertain. The CDR3 totals 15 residues. V was trimmed by 6 bases and J by 6 bases, leaving 17 bases between them. DNA for the CDR3: TGCGCCAGCAGGAAGTTCTCGGGTCTGGCCGGGGAGCTGTTTTTT. Its protein is CASRKFSGLAGELFF.

The V gene is TRBV24-1, the J gene TRBJ1-1, with a weak D call TRBD1 (5 bases). The CDR3 has 13 residues. The germline CDR1 and CDR2 sequences are KGHDR and SFDVKD. V lost 9 bases and J lost 3, with 13 bases in between. DNA of the CDR3: TGTGCCACCCAGGAGAGGGGAGACACTGAAGCTTTCTTT. This gives the protein CATQERGDTEAFF.